This is a list of T cell receptor beta chains from one sample in a study of blood T cell repertoires in COVID-19. Data came from immunoSEQ multiplex PCR; TCRdb stores just in-frame clones and leaves some out. The repertoire has 55,000 to 70,000 clones, 70% to 90% of them found once; the top ten carry more than 3.5%. The material sequenced was peripheral blood. These receptors all stem from a man in his forties or fifties with acute or convalescent COVID-19. The CDR3 runs from the conserved cysteine through the conserved F or W. The order of the fields is CDR3 DNA, CDR3 protein, clone size, D gene, J gene, V gene. The D gene is left open where the match is weak. The size field is filled for only some rows; it gives once, few, many or a size class.

TGTGCCGGACAGGGTGTGGGGAACTATGGCTACACCTTC CAGQGVGNYGYTF NA TRBD1 TRBJ1-2 TRBV7-9
TGTGCCGGGGGACAGGGGCACTATGGCTACACCTTC CAGGQGHYGYTF few TRBD1 TRBJ1-2 TRBV6-5
TGTGCCAGCAGCGGACTCCACTACGAGCAGTACTTC CASSGLHYEQYF NA NA TRBJ2-7 TRBV7-9
TGTGCCACCAGCAGACCCGGCCTAGCGGGGGGGGATACGCAGTATTTT CATSRPGLAGGDTQYF few TRBD2 TRBJ2-3 TRBV15
TGTGCCAGCTCACCGGACGGGGGGGCAGGGAGAGAGACCCAGTACTTC CASSPDGGAGRETQYF medium-sized TRBD2 TRBJ2-5 TRBV18
TGTGCCATCAGTGACGAGACAGGACTTTATGGCTACACCTTC CAISDETGLYGYTF once NA TRBJ1-2 TRBV10-3
TGTGCCTGGAGGGGGTGGCGGGGCGCGTACAATGAGCAGTTCTTC CAWRGWRGAYNEQFF NA NA TRBJ2-1 TRBV30
TGTGCCAGTACTCCGGACAGGGCGGACTACGAGCAGTACTTC CASTPDRADYEQYF NA TRBD1 TRBJ2-7 TRBV19
TGTGCCAGCAGCTTAGGGTGGACAGCCGGGGAGCTGTTTTTT CASSLGWTAGELFF many NA TRBJ2-2 TRBV7-9
TGTGCCAGCAGCTACAGGGGTTCTGGGGCCAACGTCCTGACTTTC CASSYRGSGANVLTF NA TRBD1 TRBJ2-6 TRBV5-4
TGCGCCAGCAGCTCTAACTTGGGACAGGGAAAGGGCTACACCTTC CASSSNLGQGKGYTF NA TRBD1 TRBJ1-2 TRBV5-1
TGCGCCAGCAGCCTTGGACAAGTATTTCCTGGCTATGGCTACACCTTC CASSLGQVFPGYGYTF few NA TRBJ1-2 TRBV5-1
TGCAGCGTTGTAACAGCCAGCTCTGGAAACACCATATATTTT CSVVTASSGNTIYF NA NA TRBJ1-3 TRBV29-1
TGTGCCTGGAGTGGGGTAGCGGGAGGGCAAACCGGGGAGCTGTTTTTT CAWSGVAGGQTGELFF NA TRBD2 TRBJ2-2 TRBV30
TGCAGCGTTGATGAGGGGGACAGGTCGCGAACCCGTGTAGGAGCACCCCTCCACTTT CSVDEGDRSRTRVGAPLHF NA TRBD1 TRBJ1-6 TRBV29-1
TGTGCCAGCAGCCCAGGATGGGTAGCCAAAAACATTCAGTACTTC CASSPGWVAKNIQYF NA NA TRBJ2-4 TRBV5-6
TGCGCCAGCAGCTTGGGGGCGGGTATCACAGATACGCAGTATTTT CASSLGAGITDTQYF NA NA TRBJ2-3 TRBV5-1
TGCAGTGCTAGTAGGGACAGGGGGTACTACGAGCAGTACTTC CSASRDRGYYEQYF once TRBD1 TRBJ2-7 TRBV20-1
TGTGCCAGCACCGTTGGGACAGACTACTTTAGCAATCAGCCCCAGCATTTT CASTVGTDYFSNQPQHF few TRBD1 TRBJ1-5 TRBV28
TGTGCCAGCAGCTATTCCATGAACACTGAAGCTTTCTTT CASSYSMNTEAFF NA NA TRBJ1-1 TRBV11-3
TGCGCCAGCAGCCAAGCCTATCCGGGGAGCACCGGGGAGCTGTTTTTT CASSQAYPGSTGELFF once NA TRBJ2-2 TRBV4-1
TGTGCCAGCAGCGGAGAGGCTAGTATGCAGTTCTTC CASSGEASMQFF few NA TRBJ2-1 TRBV11-3
TGCGCCAGCAGCGGACCCGGGGGTCCCTACAATGAGCAGTTCTTC CASSGPGGPYNEQFF once NA TRBJ2-1 TRBV4-1
TGTGCCAGCAGTTTATTCGGGGACTACGAGCAGTACTTC CASSLFGDYEQYF NA NA TRBJ2-7 TRBV12-3/TRBV12-4
TGTGCCAGCAGCTTACTGACAGGGAGAGAGACCCAGTACTTC CASSLLTGRETQYF NA TRBD1 TRBJ2-5 TRBV7-9
TGCGCCAGCAGCTTGGCCTCGGCGGGGCCCTACAATGAGCAGTTCTTC CASSLASAGPYNEQFF NA NA TRBJ2-1 TRBV5-1
TGTGCCAGTAGTCTCCGGACTAGCGGGGGGGGCTCGGATTTT CASSLRTSGGGSDF NA TRBD2 TRBJ2-3 TRBV19
TGTGCCAGCACCCAAGGACAGTTAAGCTCTGGAAACACCATATATTTT CASTQGQLSSGNTIYF NA NA TRBJ1-3 TRBV6-6
TGTGCCAGCAGTGAGTATCAACAGCTCCAAGAGACCCAGTACTTC CASSEYQQLQETQYF NA NA TRBJ2-5 TRBV6-1
TGTGCCAGCAGCCAGACAGATTCCTACGAGCAGTACTTC CASSQTDSYEQYF few NA TRBJ2-7 TRBV6-6
TGCGCCAGCTCGGCGGAAGACAGGGGTCCCACCGGGGAGCTGTTTTTT CASSAEDRGPTGELFF NA TRBD1 TRBJ2-2 TRBV5-1
TGTGCCAGCAGCTCAACGGGTGGTTCCAGTCAGCCCCAGCATTTT CASSSTGGSSQPQHF NA NA TRBJ1-5 TRBV3-1/TRBV3-2
TGTGCCAGCACCAAATACGGGTCCTACGAGCAGTACTTC CASTKYGSYEQYF NA NA TRBJ2-7 TRBV12-3/TRBV12-4
TGTGCCAGCAGTCTTAACCGGGACTACCAGTACTTC CASSLNRDYQYF NA TRBD2 TRBJ2-5 TRBV2
TGTGCCAGCAGTTACGGACTGGGAAACACTGAAGCTTTCTTT CASSYGLGNTEAFF NA NA TRBJ1-1 TRBV6-5
TGTGCCAGCGTCGACTATTACTATGGCTACACCTTC CASVDYYYGYTF NA NA TRBJ1-2 TRBV6-5
TGTGCCAGCAGACTGACAGGGTGGGAGACCCAGTACTTC CASRLTGWETQYF NA TRBD1 TRBJ2-5 TRBV28
TGTGCCAGCAGGTCGCCTAGCGGGGCCTACAATGAGCAGTTCTTC CASRSPSGAYNEQFF few TRBD2 TRBJ2-1 TRBV5-6
TGTGCCAGCAGCTCCCCCGGGACTGGCGAAAAACTGTTTTTT CASSSPGTGEKLFF NA NA TRBJ1-4 TRBV7-9
TGTGCCAGCAGCTTAGTGAACAGAAAGAACACTGAAGCTTTCTTT CASSLVNRKNTEAFF NA NA TRBJ1-1 TRBV7-2
TGTGCCAGCAGCCGGGGGACAGTACTTTACGAGCAGTACTTC CASSRGTVLYEQYF NA NA TRBJ2-7 TRBV25-1
TGTGCCAGCAGAGGGGACAGCTGGTATAGCAATCAGCCCCAGCATTTT CASRGDSWYSNQPQHF NA TRBD1 TRBJ1-5 TRBV28
TGTGCCACCAGCCTACAGGGGAATGAAAAACTGTTTTTT CATSLQGNEKLFF NA TRBD1 TRBJ1-4 TRBV15
TGTGCCAGCAGCCTCGGACAGCCGAGGACGTCTGAGCAGTTCTTC CASSLGQPRTSEQFF NA NA TRBJ2-1 TRBV7-2
TGTGCCAGCAGCTTAGTGGCAGGGCCCAGCTCCTACGAGCAGTACTTC CASSLVAGPSSYEQYF few NA TRBJ2-7 TRBV7-8
TGTGCCAGCAGCATACTAGCGGGAGATCCCTACGAGCAGTACTTC CASSILAGDPYEQYF NA TRBD2 TRBJ2-7 TRBV7-9
TGCGCCAGCAGTGAGCCTGGACACCTAAGCTCCTATAATTCACCCCTCCACTTT CASSEPGHLSSYNSPLHF NA NA TRBJ1-6 TRBV10-2
TGTGCCAGCAGCCCACCCGGCGTAGCCCGGGGAGAGTACGAGCAGTACTTC CASSPPGVARGEYEQYF once NA TRBJ2-7 TRBV13
TGCGCCAGCAGCAACTTTGACAGGGAGCAAGAGACCCAGTACTTC CASSNFDREQETQYF NA TRBD1 TRBJ2-5 TRBV10-1